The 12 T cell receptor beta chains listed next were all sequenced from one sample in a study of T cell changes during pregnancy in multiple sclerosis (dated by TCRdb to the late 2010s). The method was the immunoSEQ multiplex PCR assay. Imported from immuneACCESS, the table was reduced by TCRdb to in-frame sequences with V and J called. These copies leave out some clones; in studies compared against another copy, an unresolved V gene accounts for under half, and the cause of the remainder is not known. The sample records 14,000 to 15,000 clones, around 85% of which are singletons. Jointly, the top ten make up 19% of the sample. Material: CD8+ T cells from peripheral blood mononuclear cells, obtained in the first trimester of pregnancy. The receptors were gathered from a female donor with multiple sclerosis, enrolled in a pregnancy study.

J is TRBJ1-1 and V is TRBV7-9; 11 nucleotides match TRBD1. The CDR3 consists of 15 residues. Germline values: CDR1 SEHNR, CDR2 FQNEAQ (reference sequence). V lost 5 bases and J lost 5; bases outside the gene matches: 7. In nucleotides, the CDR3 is TGTGCCAGCAGCGAGCGGGACAGGGGGGGGACTGAAGCTTTCTTT. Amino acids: CASSERDRGGTEAFF.

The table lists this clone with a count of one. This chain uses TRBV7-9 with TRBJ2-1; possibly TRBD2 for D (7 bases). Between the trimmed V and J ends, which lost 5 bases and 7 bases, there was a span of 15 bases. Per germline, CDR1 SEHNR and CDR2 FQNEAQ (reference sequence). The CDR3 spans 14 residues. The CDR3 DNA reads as TGTGCCAGCAGCCTCCGGGGAGGGGGGAATGAGCAGTTCTTC. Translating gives CASSLRGGGNEQFF.

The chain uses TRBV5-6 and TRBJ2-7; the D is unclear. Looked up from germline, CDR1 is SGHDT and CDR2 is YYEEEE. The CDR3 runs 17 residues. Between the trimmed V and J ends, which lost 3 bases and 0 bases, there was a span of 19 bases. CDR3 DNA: TGTGCCAGCAGCTCCTACGACTTTTTTACAAGCTCCTACGAGCAGTACTTC. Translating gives CASSSYDFFTSSYEQYF.

This CDR3 reads CASSELAGGQETQYF. The CDR3 region has the DNA TGTGCCAGCAGTGAACTAGCGGGGGGGCAAGAGACCCAGTACTTC. The genes are TRBV6-1 and TRBJ2-5, with 12 bases identical to TRBD2. The CDR3 is 15 residues long. Germline V gene lookup returns CDR1 MNHNS and CDR2 SASEGT. V was clipped by 2 bases and J by 2 bases; unmatched bases: 0.

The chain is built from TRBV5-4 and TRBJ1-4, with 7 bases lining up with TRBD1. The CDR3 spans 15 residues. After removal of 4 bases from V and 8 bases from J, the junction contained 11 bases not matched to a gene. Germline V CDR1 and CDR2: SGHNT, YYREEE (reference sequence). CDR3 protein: CASSTGTDLGEKLFF. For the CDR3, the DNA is TGTGCCAGCAGCACCGGGACAGACCTTGGGGAAAAACTGTTTTTT.

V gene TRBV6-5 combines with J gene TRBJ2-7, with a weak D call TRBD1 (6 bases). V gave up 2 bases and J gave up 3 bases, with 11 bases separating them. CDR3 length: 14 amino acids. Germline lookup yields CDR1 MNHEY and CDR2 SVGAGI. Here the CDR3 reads CASSYGQGNYEQYF. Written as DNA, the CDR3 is TGTGCCAGCAGTTACGGGCAGGGGAACTACGAGCAGTACTTC.

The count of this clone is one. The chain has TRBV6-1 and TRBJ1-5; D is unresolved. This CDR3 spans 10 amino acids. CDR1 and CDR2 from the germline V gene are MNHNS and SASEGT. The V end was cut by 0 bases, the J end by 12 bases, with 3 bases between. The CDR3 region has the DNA TGTGCCAGCAGTGAAGCTAGCCAGCATTTT. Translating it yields CASSEASQHF.

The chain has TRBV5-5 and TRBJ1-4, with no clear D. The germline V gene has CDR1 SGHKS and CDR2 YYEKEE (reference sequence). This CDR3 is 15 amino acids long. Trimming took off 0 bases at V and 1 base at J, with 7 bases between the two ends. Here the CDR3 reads CASSLDYGTNEKLFF. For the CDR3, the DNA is TGTGCCAGCAGCTTGGACTATGGAACTAATGAAAAACTGTTTTTT.

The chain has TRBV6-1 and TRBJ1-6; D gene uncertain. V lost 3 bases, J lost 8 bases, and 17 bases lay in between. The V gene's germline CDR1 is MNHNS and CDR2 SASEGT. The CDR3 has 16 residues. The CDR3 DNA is TGTGCCAGCAGTGATCAGCTTGGAGGCAGTCATTCACCCCTCCACTTT. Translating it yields CASSDQLGGSHSPLHF.

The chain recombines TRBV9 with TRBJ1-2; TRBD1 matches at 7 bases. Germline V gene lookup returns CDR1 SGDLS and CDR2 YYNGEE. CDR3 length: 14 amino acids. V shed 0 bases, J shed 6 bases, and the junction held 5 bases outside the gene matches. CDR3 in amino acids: CASSVGDRIDGYTF. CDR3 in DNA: TGTGCCAGCAGCGTAGGGGACAGAATCGATGGCTACACCTTC.

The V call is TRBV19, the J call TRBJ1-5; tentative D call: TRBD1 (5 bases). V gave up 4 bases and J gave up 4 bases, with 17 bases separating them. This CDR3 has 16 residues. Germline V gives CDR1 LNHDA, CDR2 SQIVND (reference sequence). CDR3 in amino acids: CASSSPPHRPNQPQHF. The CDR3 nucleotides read TGTGCCAGTAGTAGCCCACCGCACAGGCCGAATCAGCCCCAGCATTTT.

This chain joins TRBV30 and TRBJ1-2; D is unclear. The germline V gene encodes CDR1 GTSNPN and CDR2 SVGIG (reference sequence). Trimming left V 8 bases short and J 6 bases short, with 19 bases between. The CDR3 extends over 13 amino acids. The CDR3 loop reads CAGPVGGSDGYTF. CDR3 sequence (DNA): TGTGCCGGCCCGGTGGGAGGCTCCGATGGCTACACCTTC.